These T cell receptor beta chains were read from a single sample in a study of identical twins. TCRdb re-derived calls from the 5' RACE reads in MiXCR, one entry per CDR3 protein. The table lists roughly 480,000 distinct CDR3 sequences, 24% of them singletons. These data were also reused for a study on T cells expressing NK-cell markers.

The sequencing input was CD4+ T cells sorted from blood. All receptors come from a young woman in good health. Each CDR3 is given with its conserved first and last residue.

j_call v_call cdr3_aa
TRBJ2-1 TRBV5-4 CASTEDTNNEQFF
TRBJ2-7 TRBV20-1 CSAKLDRAYEQYF
TRBJ2-2 TRBV25-1 CASSPLRAPNTRELFF
TRBJ2-5 TRBV5-1 CASTPGSGVAETQYF
TRBJ1-2 TRBV12-3/TRBV12-4 CASSRSGQVGGYTF
TRBJ1-2 TRBV6-2/TRBV6-3 CASSTRTGGYTF
TRBJ2-7 TRBV27 CASSSTGGPTYEQYF
TRBJ2-5 TRBV20-1 CSAVPGLTPGETQYF
TRBJ2-2 TRBV25-1 CASSERAGDGELFF
TRBJ2-5 TRBV9 CASSVAESSLQETQYF
TRBJ2-2 TRBV11-1 CASSHGKTGGGANTGELFF
TRBJ2-1 TRBV7-2 CASSRLGGNVYNEQFF
TRBJ1-1 TRBV12-5 CASGLVRGTKAFF
TRBJ2-1 TRBV20-1 CSARGTSLHNEQFF
TRBJ2-1 TRBV5-1 CASREDSYNEQFF
TRBJ2-7 TRBV6-1 CASSEVSGSVYEQYF
TRBJ2-2 TRBV6-5 CASSYQLAGAGELFF
TRBJ2-1 TRBV20-1 CSGGSNRLSYNEQFF
TRBJ2-1 TRBV20-1 CSARGEINSYNEQFF
TRBJ2-7 TRBV6-6 CASSARSAEQYF
TRBJ2-2 TRBV12-3/TRBV12-4 CASSPGLAGGVGELFF
TRBJ2-3 TRBV6-2/TRBV6-3 CASRIRQPDTQYF
TRBJ2-4 TRBV28 CATRLAGEQYF
TRBJ1-4 TRBV14 CASSRTNEKLFF
TRBJ1-2 TRBV20-1 CSAREGVYGYTF
TRBJ2-3 TRBV5-4 CASSLREARTDTQYF
TRBJ2-5 TRBV10-3 CAIREDYQYKETQYF
TRBJ2-4 TRBV5-1 CASSLVRGDLSIQYF
TRBJ1-2 TRBV29-1 CSVGDESGYTF
TRBJ2-3 TRBV4-1 CASSQDFRPLDTQYF
TRBJ2-1 TRBV12-3/TRBV12-4 CASRPQVYNEQFF
TRBJ2-3 TRBV6-5 CASSHGAYTDTQYF
TRBJ2-7 TRBV5-5 CASSLAGGPTYEQYF